Sequencing of this T cell receptor (beta chain) was carried out in a study of OX40 agonist ivuxolimab in advanced cancers. With respect to the entire study: Ivuxolimab, which targeted the costimulatory receptor OX40 (CD134), was an agonistic, fully human IgG2 monoclonal antibody. Partial responses occurred in three dose-escalation patients: two with cutaneous melanoma and one with hepatocellular carcinoma. Peripheral TCRbeta sequencing aimed to test whether ivuxolimab altered TCR sequence diversity and caused clonal T-cell expansion. Among the roughly 52 dose-escalation patients, around 19 had hepatocellular carcinoma, around 15 melanoma, 9 renal cell carcinoma and 9 head and neck cancer. Intravenous ivuxolimab was administered to patients every 2 weeks at six dose levels: 0.01, 0.1, 0.3, 1.5, 3 and 10 mg/kg. In the dose-escalation cohort, roughly 82% of patients were male, and the mean age was roughly 56 years with a range of roughly 20 to 80. The paper describes the monotherapy dose-escalation part (N ≈ 50 patients) of the phase I trial of ivuxolimab. Patients were allowed to have had prior anti-PD-1, anti-PD-L1 or anti-CTLA-4 therapy, and approximately 37% of the dose-escalation patients had been treated with checkpoint inhibitors.

Patients with autoimmune disease history or receiving systemic immunosuppression were excluded from the trial. In every dose cohort, peripheral blood was drawn for TCR sequencing at baseline, cycle 4 day 1, and cycle 7 day 1. Samples came from an open-label, multicenter, first-in-human phase I dose-escalation trial of ivuxolimab. Adults with locally advanced or metastatic melanoma, renal cell, hepatocellular, or head and neck squamous cell carcinoma were enrolled in the trial. Before TCR sequencing, CD4+ T cells and CD8+ T cells from peripheral blood were sorted into separate populations. Points on this clone: It has no known antigen specificity. No much larger clone exists at a distance of one base, and base qualities are not known.

For sequencing of the TCRbeta CDR3 region, genomic DNA was extracted from the sorted cells. The immunoSEQ Assay was used for sequencing of TCRbeta CDR3 regions. TCRdb stores this immuneACCESS table with in-frame sequences only. Part of the clones is absent; in the studies checked, under half of the shortfall reflects unresolved V genes, and no reason is known for the rest. For this sample there are around 69,000 clones; approximately 80% appear just once. 0.7% of the sample rests with the top ten. The investigation overall reported the following: The antigen specificity of the clonally expanded peripheral T cells was not determined. In the 0.1-3.0 mg/kg groups, partial responders were among the patients with the lowest normalized peripheral clonal expansion, particularly in CD8+ T cells. Low levels of normalized T-cell clonal expansion were also seen in some patients who did not respond. After ivuxolimab, expanded clones were on average more numerous among CD8+ T cells than among CD4+ T cells. Clonal expansion of both CD4+ and CD8+ blood T cells was observed from baseline to week 6 at doses 0.1 to 3.0 mg/kg.

Source: CD4+ or CD8+ T cells sorted from blood, taken in a trial of the OX40 agonist ivuxolimab. This TCR was recovered from an adult with an advanced solid tumor such as melanoma, head and neck, liver or kidney cancer.

Here is the DNA: TGCGCCAGCAGCCAGGGGTCCGCGGCCAACTATGGCTACACCTTC. This sequence encodes CASSQGSAANYGYTF. Recombination connected TRBV5-1 to TRBJ1-2; the D segment could be TRBD1, given 6 matching bases. As encoded in the germline V gene, CDR1 is SGHRS while CDR2 is YFSETQ. V loses 4 bases of germline sequence and J loses 2 bases, and the interval between the two ends is 15 bases. The CDR3 covers 15 residues, taking in both the cysteine and the phenylalanine. Here the CDR3 DNA is all that survives: 45 bases in frame from base 1.